This TCR beta chain is from a study of control samples from healthy donors and cancer patients. TCRdb keeps only in-frame clones here, not all; method: immunoSEQ multiplex PCR. The repertoire holds about 140,000 clones, about 89% seen once, with 5.5% to 9% in the top ten. This receptor was identified in a man aged 18 to 30 in good health. Sequenced: blood.

The DNA for the CDR3 is TGTGCCAGCAGCCAGCCAAGCGGGGGAGGGAATGAGCAGTTCTTC. It is translated as CASSQPSGGGNEQFF. This chain connects TRBV3-1 (or the pseudogene TRBV3-2) to TRBJ2-1; TRBD2 matches 8 bases. V lost 3 bases, J lost 7 bases, and 8 bases stayed unmatched. The CDR3 length is 15 residues. From germline, CDR1 is LGHDT and CDR2 YNNKEL (reference sequence).